This entry lists 9 T cell receptor beta chains sequenced from one sample in a study of T-cell reconstitution after alpha-beta-depleted transplantation in children. Unique molecular identifiers featured in how the TCRbeta library was prepared. A single record per CDR3 protein comes from TCRdb applying MiXCR to the PCR reads. The data contain around 600,000 distinct CDR3 sequences, roughly 24% of them singletons. The sequencing here drew on PBMCs, mostly from graft donor cells, taken 360 days after TCRalphabeta/CD19-depleted stem cell transplant. Receptors were obtained from a boy younger than two who had a stem cell transplant for acute myeloid leukemia, so the T cells may come from the graft donor.

This clonotype was seen many times. V usage is TRBV5-1 and J usage is TRBJ2-1; 7 bases match TRBD2. This CDR3 has 15 residues. V shed 4 bases, J shed 1 base, and the junction held 5 bases outside the gene matches. CDR1 and CDR2 from the germline V gene are SGHRS and YFSETQ. The CDR3 DNA sequence: TGCGCCAGCAGCCAGAGCGGGGCTTCCTACAATGAGCAGTTCTTC. Translating it yields CASSQSGASYNEQFF.

The chain carries TRBV11-2 and TRBJ2-2, with 7 bases that match TRBD1. Germline V gives CDR1 SGHAT, CDR2 FQNNGV. There are 17 residues in the CDR3. V was pared by 4 bases and J by 4 bases, with 12 bases of the junction left unmatched. CDR3: CASSSQSGTAFTGELFF. The DNA for the CDR3 is TGTGCCAGCAGCTCTCAATCCGGGACAGCATTCACCGGGGAGCTGTTTTTT.

The chain couples TRBV7-2 to TRBJ1-1, with a weak D call TRBD1 (5 bases). The CDR3 runs to 15 residues. Trimming removed 8 bases from V and 1 base from J, with 17 bases in between. CDR1 is SGHTA, CDR2 FQGNSA, per germline. CDR3 nucleotides: TGTGCCAGCGCTACCACAGTGGGGCCGAACACTGAAGCTTTCTTT. Translation gives CASATTVGPNTEAFF.

V and J are TRBV20-1 and TRBJ2-7; possible D gene TRBD2, 5 bases. This CDR3 contains 14 residues. The germline V gene has CDR1 DFQATT and CDR2 SNEGSKA (reference sequence). The germline V and J ends were trimmed by 3 bases and 3 bases, with 15 bases remaining between them. In DNA form, the CDR3 reads TGCAGTGCTAGTAGGCTAGAGGGATTCTACGAGCAGTACTTC. Its translation is CSASRLEGFYEQYF.

The chain carries TRBV12-3 or TRBV12-4 and TRBJ2-3, with D unclear. The CDR3 runs to 15 residues. Trimming shortened V by 6 bases and J by 6 bases, and 19 bases separated the two germline ends. CDR3: CASSHRKALGDTQYF. The DNA for the CDR3 is TGTGCCAGCAGCCATAGGAAGGCCTTGGGGGATACGCAGTATTTT.

This clonotype appeared a few times. The rearrangement joins TRBV5-1 to TRBJ2-5; tentatively, D is TRBD1 (6 bases). Looked up from germline, CDR1 is SGHRS and CDR2 is YFSETQ. The CDR3 has 17 amino acids. V lost 4 bases to trimming and J lost 2 bases, with 21 bases between them. CDR3 amino acids: CASSKGIRQVGQETQYF. Here the CDR3 DNA reads TGCGCCAGCAGCAAAGGTATCCGACAGGTGGGACAAGAGACCCAGTACTTC. Filled out from reference TRBV5-1 and TRBJ2-5, the complete variable domain reads KAGVTQTPRYLIKTRGQQVTLSCSPISGHRSVSWYQQTPGQGLQFLFEYFSETQRNKGNFPGRFSGRQFSNSRSEMNVSTLELGDSALYLCASSKGIRQVGQETQYFGPGTRLLVL.

This clonotype was seen repeatedly, ten times or more. V gene TRBV4-1 combines with J gene TRBJ2-1; the D gene is possibly TRBD2 (6 bases). Germline V gene sequence: CDR1 MGHRA, CDR2 YSYEKL. Trimming shortened V by 1 base and J by 0 bases, and 10 bases separated the two germline ends. This CDR3 is 16 amino acids long. Written as DNA, the CDR3 is TGCGCCAGCAGCCAAGTTGGGGGGAACTCCTACAATGAGCAGTTCTTC. Residues: CASSQVGGNSYNEQFF.

This clonotype has just a few counts. This chain connects TRBV27 to TRBJ1-1; no firm D call. Germline V gene lookup returns CDR1 MNHEY and CDR2 SMNVEV (reference sequence). V was clipped by 5 bases and J by 0 bases, with 7 bases between them. The CDR3 has 13 amino acids. CDR3: CASSMDLNTEAFF. The DNA for the CDR3 is TGTGCCAGCAGTATGGACCTGAACACTGAAGCTTTCTTT.

The V and J genes are TRBV29-1 and TRBJ2-2, with a tentative D call TRBD2 (5 bases). This CDR3 spans 12 amino acids. V lost 7 bases and J lost 0, with 6 bases in between. The germline gives CDR1 SQVTM, CDR2 ANQGSEA. The CDR3 bases are TGCAGCGCCGGGACGAACACCGGGGAGCTGTTTTTT. Translating gives CSAGTNTGELFF.